This T cell receptor (beta chain) was retrieved from a study of cytomegalovirus exposure and HLA in healthy donors. Points from the study as a whole: Reports indicated that the classifier achieved high specificity and sensitivity in diagnosing cytomegalovirus status. The likely explanation for a cluster of highly shared sequence variants was sequencing artifact. Presence/absence analyses took donor sequencing depth as roughly uniform. Later analysis identified a missense DCLRE1C variant that was linked to TCR beta V- and J-gene trimming.

As for this clone: The antigen remains undetermined.

The CDR3 extends over 15 amino acids. The germline V gene encodes CDR1 SGHRS and CDR2 YFSETQ. The V end was cut by 5 bases, the J end by 7 bases, with 19 bases between. The PCR ran on 60 Vbeta and 13 Jbeta primers. TCRdb's table, derived via immunoSEQ multiplex PCR, lists solely in-frame clones and lacks some. The table records around 170,000 clones, around 73% of them present only once. This receptor was identified in a male donor in good health and CMV-seronegative. The sample consisted of PBMCs. The chain is built from TRBV5-1 and TRBJ2-1, with D possibly matching TRBD2 (7 bases). In DNA, the CDR3 is TGCGCCAGCAGTTCGGGACTACAGGGTGTTAATGAGCAGTTCTTC. Protein sequence: CASSSGLQGVNEQFF.